The sequence of this T cell receptor (beta chain) was determined in a study of OX40 agonist ivuxolimab in advanced cancers. This clone was seen a few times. V lost 3 bases to trimming and J lost 2 bases; unmatched junction nucleotides: 4. Per germline, CDR1 SGDLS and CDR2 YYNGEE. The CDR3 has 14 amino acids. Assay: immunoSEQ multiplex PCR; the TCRdb copy retains only in-frame clones and omits some. Among about 27,000 clones, around nine tenths were seen once, and the ten largest hold less than 25%. The source material was CD4+ or CD8+ T cells sorted from blood, sampled in a trial of the OX40 agonist ivuxolimab. The chain recombines TRBV9 with TRBJ1-2; 7 positions agree with TRBD1. This TCR was sampled from an adult with an advanced solid tumor such as melanoma, head and neck, liver or kidney cancer. The CDR3 DNA is TGTGCCAGCAGCGCCTCGGGACAGAACTATGGCTACACCTTC. Translated: CASSASGQNYGYTF.